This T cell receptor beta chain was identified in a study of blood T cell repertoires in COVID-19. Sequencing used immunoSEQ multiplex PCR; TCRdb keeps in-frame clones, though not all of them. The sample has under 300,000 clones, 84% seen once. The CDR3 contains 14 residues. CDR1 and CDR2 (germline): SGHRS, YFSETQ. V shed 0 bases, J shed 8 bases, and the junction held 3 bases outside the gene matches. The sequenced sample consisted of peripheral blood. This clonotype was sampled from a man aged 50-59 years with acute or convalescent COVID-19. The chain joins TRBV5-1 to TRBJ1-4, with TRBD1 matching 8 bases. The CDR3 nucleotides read TGCGCCAGCAGCTTGGGACAGGGGAGGGAAAAACTGTTTTTT. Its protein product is CASSLGQGREKLFF.